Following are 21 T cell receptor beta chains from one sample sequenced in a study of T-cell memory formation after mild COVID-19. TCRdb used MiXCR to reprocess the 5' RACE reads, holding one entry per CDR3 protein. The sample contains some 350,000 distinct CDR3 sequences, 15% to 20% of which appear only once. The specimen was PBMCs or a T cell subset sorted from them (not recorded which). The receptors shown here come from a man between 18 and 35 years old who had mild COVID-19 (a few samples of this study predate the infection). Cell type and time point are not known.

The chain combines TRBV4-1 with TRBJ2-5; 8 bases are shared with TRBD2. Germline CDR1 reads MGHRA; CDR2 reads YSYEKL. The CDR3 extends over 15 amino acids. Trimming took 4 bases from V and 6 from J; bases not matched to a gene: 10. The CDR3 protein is CASSLTGTREQTQYF. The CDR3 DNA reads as TGCGCCAGCAGCCTTACCGGGACTAGGGAACAGACCCAGTACTTC.

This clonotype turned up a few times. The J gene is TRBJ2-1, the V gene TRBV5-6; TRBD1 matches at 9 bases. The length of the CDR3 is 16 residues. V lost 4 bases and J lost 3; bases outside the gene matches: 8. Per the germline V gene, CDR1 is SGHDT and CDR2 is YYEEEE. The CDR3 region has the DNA TGTGCCAGCAGCGCCGACAGGGGGATGCTCTACAATGAGCAGTTCTTC. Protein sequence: CASSADRGMLYNEQFF. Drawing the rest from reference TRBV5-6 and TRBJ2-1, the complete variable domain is DAGVTQSPTHLIKTRGQQVTLRCSPKSGHDTVSWYQQALGQGPQFIFQYYEEEERQRGNFPDRFSGHQFPNYSSELNVNALLLGDSALYLCASSADRGMLYNEQFFGPGTRLTVL.

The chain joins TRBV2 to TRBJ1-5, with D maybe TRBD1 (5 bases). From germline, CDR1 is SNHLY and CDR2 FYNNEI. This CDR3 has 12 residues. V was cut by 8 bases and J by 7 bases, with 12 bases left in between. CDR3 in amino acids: CASAGGNQPQHF. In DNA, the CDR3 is TGTGCCAGCGCGGGGGGGAACCAGCCCCAGCATTTT. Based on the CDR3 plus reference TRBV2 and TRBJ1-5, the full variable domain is EPEVTQTPSHQVTQMGQEVILRCVPISNHLYFYWYRQILGQKVEFLVSFYNNEISEKSEIFDDQFSVERPDGSNFTLKIRSTKLEDSAMYFCASAGGNQPQHFGDGTRLSIL.

CDR3 residues: CASSRTSGGRGEQFF. The CDR3 nucleotides are TGTGCCAGCAGCCGGACTAGCGGGGGGCGCGGTGAGCAGTTCTTC. The chain links TRBV6-5 to TRBJ2-1, with 14 bases fitting TRBD2. V was pared by 6 bases and J by 9 bases, with 7 bases of the junction left unmatched. Germline V gene sequence: CDR1 MNHEY, CDR2 SVGAGI. The CDR3 has 15 amino acids.

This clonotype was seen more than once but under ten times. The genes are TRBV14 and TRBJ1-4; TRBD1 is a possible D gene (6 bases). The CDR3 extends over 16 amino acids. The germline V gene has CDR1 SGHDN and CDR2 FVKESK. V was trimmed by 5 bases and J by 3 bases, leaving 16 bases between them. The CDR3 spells CASSRKYRAPNEKLFF. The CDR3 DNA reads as TGTGCCAGCAGCAGAAAGTACAGGGCTCCTAATGAAAAACTGTTTTTT.

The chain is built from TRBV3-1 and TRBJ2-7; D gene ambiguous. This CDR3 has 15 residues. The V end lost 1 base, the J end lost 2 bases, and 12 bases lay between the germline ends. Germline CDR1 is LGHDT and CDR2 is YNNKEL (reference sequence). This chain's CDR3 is CASSQGASPTYEQYV. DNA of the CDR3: TGTGCCAGCAGCCAAGGAGCCAGTCCTACCTACGAGCAGTACGTC.

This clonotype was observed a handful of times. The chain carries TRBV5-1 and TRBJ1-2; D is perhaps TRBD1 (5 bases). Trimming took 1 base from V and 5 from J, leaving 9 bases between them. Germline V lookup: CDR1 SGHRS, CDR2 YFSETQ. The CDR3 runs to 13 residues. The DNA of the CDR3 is TGCGCCAGCAGCTTGAGGACAAGATATGGCTACACCTTC. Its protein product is CASSLRTRYGYTF.

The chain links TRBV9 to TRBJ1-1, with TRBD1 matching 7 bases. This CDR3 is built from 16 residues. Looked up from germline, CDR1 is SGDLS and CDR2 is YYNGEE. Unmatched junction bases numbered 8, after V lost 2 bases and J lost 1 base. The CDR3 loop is CASSVGSGTANTEAFF. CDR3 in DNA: TGTGCCAGCAGCGTGGGATCCGGGACAGCGAACACTGAAGCTTTCTTT. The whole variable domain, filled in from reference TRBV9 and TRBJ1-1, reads DSGVTQTPKHLITATGQRVTLRCSPRSGDLSVYWYQQSLDQGLQFLIQYYNGEERAKGNILERFSAQQFPDLHSELNLSSLELGDSALYFCASSVGSGTANTEAFFGQGTRLTVV.

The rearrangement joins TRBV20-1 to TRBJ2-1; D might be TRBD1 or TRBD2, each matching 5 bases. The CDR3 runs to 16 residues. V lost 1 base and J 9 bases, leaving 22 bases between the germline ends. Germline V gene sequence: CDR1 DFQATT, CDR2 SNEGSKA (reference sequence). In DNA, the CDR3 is TGCAGTGCTAGAGTAAGCCTCCGGGGCCAAGGAAGTGAGCAGTTCTTC. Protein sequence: CSARVSLRGQGSEQFF.

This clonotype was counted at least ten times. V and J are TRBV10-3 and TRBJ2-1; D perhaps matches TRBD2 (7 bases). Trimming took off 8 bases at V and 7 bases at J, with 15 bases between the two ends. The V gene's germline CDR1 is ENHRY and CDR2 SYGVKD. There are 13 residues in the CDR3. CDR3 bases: TGTGCCATCGGGGGGGGCGGATTGAATGAGCAGTTCTTC. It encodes CAIGGGGLNEQFF.

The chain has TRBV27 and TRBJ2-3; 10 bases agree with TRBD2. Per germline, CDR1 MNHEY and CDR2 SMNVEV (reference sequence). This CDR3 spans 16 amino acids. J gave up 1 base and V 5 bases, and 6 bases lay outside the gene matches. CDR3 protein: CASSPLAGDRTDTQYF. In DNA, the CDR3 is TGTGCCAGCAGTCCGCTAGCGGGGGATCGCACAGATACGCAGTATTTT.

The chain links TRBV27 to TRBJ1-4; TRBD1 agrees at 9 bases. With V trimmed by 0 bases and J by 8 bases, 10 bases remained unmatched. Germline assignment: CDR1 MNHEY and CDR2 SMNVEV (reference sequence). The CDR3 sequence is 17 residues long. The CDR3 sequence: CASSLSGSGTGYEKLFF. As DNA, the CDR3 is TGTGCCAGCAGTTTATCGGGGAGCGGGACAGGGTACGAAAAACTGTTTTTT.

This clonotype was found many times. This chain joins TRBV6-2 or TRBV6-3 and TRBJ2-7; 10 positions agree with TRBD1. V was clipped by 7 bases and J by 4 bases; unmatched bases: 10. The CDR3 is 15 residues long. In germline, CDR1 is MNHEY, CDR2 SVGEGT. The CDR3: CASTRGQGPPYEQYF. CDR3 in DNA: TGTGCCAGCACCAGGGGACAGGGGCCTCCTTACGAGCAGTACTTC.

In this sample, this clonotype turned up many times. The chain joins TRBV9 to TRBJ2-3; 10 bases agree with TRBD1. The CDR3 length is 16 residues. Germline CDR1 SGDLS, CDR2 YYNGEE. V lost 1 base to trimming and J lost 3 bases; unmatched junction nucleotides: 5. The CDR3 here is CASSVPRTGGTDTQYF. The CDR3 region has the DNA TGTGCCAGCAGCGTACCGAGGACAGGGGGAACAGATACGCAGTATTTT.

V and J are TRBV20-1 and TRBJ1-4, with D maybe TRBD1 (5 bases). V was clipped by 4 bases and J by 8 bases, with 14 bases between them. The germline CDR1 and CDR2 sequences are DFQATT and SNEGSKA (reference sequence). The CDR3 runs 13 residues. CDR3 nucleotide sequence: TGCAGTGCTACGGAGCAGGGAGGCGAAAAACTGTTTTTT. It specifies CSATEQGGEKLFF.

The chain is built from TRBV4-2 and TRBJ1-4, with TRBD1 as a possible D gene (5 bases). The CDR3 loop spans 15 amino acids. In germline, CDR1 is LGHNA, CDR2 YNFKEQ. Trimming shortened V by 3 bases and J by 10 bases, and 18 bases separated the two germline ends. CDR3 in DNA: TGTGCCAGCAGCCAGGGGGACGAATATTCTGGAAAACTGTTTTTT. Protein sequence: CASSQGDEYSGKLFF.

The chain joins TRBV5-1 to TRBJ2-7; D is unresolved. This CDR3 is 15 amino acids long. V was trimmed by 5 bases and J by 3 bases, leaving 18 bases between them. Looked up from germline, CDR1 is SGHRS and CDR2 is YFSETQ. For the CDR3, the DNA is TGCGCCAGCAGTTTCCGACTCGAGGTGAACTACGAGCAGTACTTC. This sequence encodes CASSFRLEVNYEQYF.

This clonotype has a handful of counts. Here the CDR3 reads CASSLPSSYEQYF. CDR3 nucleotide sequence: TGCGCCAGCAGCTTGCCTAGCTCCTACGAGCAGTACTTC. This chain links TRBV5-1 with TRBJ2-7; D unclear. In germline, CDR1 is SGHRS, CDR2 YFSETQ. The CDR3 is made up of 13 amino acids. Deletions cut 1 base from V and 0 bases from J, with 5 bases between.

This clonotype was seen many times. Written as DNA, the CDR3 is TGTGCCATCAAAGGCAGTACAAGCTACGAGCAGTACTTC. Translating it yields CAIKGSTSYEQYF. The chain uses TRBV10-3 and TRBJ2-7; the D is unclear. The germline CDR1 and CDR2 sequences are ENHRY and SYGVKD. The CDR3 extends over 13 amino acids. The V and J ends lost 7 bases and 3 bases respectively, with 13 bases between them.

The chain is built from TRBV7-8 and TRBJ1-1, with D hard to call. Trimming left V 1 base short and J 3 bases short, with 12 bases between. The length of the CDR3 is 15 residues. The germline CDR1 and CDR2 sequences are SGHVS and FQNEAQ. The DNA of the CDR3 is TGTGCCAGCAGCTTAGTTCCCAGGTTATACACTGAAGCTTTCTTT. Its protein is CASSLVPRLYTEAFF.

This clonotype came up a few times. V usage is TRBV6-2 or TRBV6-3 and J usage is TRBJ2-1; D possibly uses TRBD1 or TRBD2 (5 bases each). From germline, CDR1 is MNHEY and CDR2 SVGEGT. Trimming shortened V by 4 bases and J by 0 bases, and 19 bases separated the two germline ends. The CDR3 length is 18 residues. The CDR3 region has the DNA TGTGCCAGCAGTTGGGACCGGGACGCAGGAATCTCCTACAATGAGCAGTTCTTC. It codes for CASSWDRDAGISYNEQFF.